This T cell receptor (beta chain) comes out of a study of response to subunit inactivated influenza vaccine. TCRdb re-analysed the RT-PCR reads in MiXCR, keeping a single row per CDR3 protein. The data hold roughly 630,000 distinct CDR3 sequences, with less than 15% observed a single time. The starting material was PBMCs from blood, obtained roughly 15 days before vaccination. The clonotype originates from a man over 45 who received an inactivated influenza vaccine.

The CDR3 bases are TGCAGTGCTAGAGACACAGGGATGTTTGGCTACACCTTC. This codes for CSARDTGMFGYTF. This chain uses TRBV20-1 with TRBJ1-2, with TRBD1 as a possible D gene (6 bases). The V and J ends lost 0 bases and 7 bases respectively, with 12 bases between them. Germline V gives CDR1 DFQATT, CDR2 SNEGSKA (reference sequence). The CDR3 spans 13 residues.